Each of the 2 T cell receptor beta chains below was sequenced from the same sample in a study of response to subunit inactivated influenza vaccine. TCRdb re-called the RT-PCR reads with MiXCR, one entry per CDR3 protein. The data contain about 500,000 distinct CDR3 sequences, 6.5% to 8% of them singletons. The sample in question was PBMCs from blood, obtained less than 30 months after vaccination. The receptors shown here come from a man aged 45 to 75 who received an inactivated influenza vaccine.

The genes are TRBV18 and TRBJ2-1; unclear D gene. Trimming shortened V by 2 bases and J by 10 bases, and 12 bases separated the two germline ends. Germline CDR1 KGHSH, CDR2 LQKENI. The CDR3 spans 13 residues. In DNA, the CDR3 is TGTGCCAGCTCACCAAACGGGCGGCAAGAGCAGTTCTTC. This sequence encodes CASSPNGRQEQFF.

This clonotype appeared a few times. This sequence joins TRBV20-1 and TRBJ2-1, with 7 bases identical to TRBD2. Germline V gives CDR1 DFQATT, CDR2 SNEGSKA (reference sequence). V gave up 1 base and J gave up 0 bases; unmatched junction bases: 6. The CDR3 is 16 amino acids. CDR3 in DNA: TGCAGTGCTAGAGCGGGCGGGAGCGGCTCCTACAATGAGCAGTTCTTC. Translation: CSARAGGSGSYNEQFF.